This T cell receptor beta chain was obtained from a study of early T cells in non-severe SARS-CoV-2 infection. Points from the study as a whole: VDJdb matching favored anti-spike CD8 responses, missing private and CD4 specificities.

MiXCR, applied by TCRdb to the 5' RACE reads, yields one record per CDR3 protein. The data contain about 60,000 distinct CDR3 sequences, around 5.6% of them seen just once; the ten biggest clones take up 6.8%. This clonotype has a count of ten or more. Its antigen remains unknown. V lost 5 bases, J lost 3 bases, and 6 bases stayed unmatched. The CDR3 has 15 residues. CDR1 MNHEY and CDR2 SVGAGI come from the germline V gene. The sequenced material came from whole blood. This TCR came from an adult who was a healthcare worker with PCR-confirmed SARS-CoV-2 infection or an uninfected control (not recorded which). The chain uses TRBV6-5 and TRBJ2-7; TRBD1 aligns across 11 bases. The chain's CDR3 is CASSAAGTGGYEQYF. CDR3 nucleotide sequence: TGTGCCAGCAGTGCAGCCGGGACAGGGGGCTACGAGCAGTACTTC.